Here is one T cell receptor (beta chain) with its context. This specimen belongs to a study of cytomegalovirus exposure and HLA in healthy donors. Trimming took 5 bases from V and 3 from J, leaving 22 bases between them. The CDR3 has 17 residues. Germline V CDR1 and CDR2: MGHRA, YSYEKL. PCR primers comprised 60 Vbeta and 13 Jbeta primers. Repertoires were generated with immunoSEQ multiplex PCR, while TCRdb's copy carries only in-frame clones and drops some. Seen here are approximately 120,000 clones, over 60% observed once, and the top ten hold approximately 1.2%. The V call is TRBV4-1, the J call TRBJ1-2; the D gene is possibly TRBD1 (5 bases). This sequence was found in a female donor in good health and CMV-seronegative. What was sequenced was PBMCs. The CDR3 DNA is TGCGCCAGCAGCATATCGGGTCGGGCGGGGCCCCACTATGGCTACACCTTC. This encodes CASSISGRAGPHYGYTF.